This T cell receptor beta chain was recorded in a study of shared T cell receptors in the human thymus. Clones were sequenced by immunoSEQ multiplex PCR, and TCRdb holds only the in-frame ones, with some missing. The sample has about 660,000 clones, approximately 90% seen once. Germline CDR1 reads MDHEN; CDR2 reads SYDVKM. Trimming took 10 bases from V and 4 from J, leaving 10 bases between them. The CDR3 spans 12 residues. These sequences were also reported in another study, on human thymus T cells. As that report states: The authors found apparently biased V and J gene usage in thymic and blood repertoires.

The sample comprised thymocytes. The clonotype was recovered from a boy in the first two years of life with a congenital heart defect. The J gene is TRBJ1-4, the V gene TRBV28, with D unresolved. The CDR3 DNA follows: TGTGCCACCCACGGGGATAATGAAAAACTGTTTTTT. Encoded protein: CATHGDNEKLFF. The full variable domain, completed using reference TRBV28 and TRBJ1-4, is DVKVTQSSRYLVKRTGEKVFLECVQDMDHENMFWYRQDPGLGLRLIYFSYDVKMKEKGDIPEGYSVSREKKERFSLILESASTNQTSMYLCATHGDNEKLFFGSGTQLSVL.